Included here is one T cell receptor (beta chain) sequence, with context. The data stem from a study of T cells in Graves' hyperthyroidism and ophthalmopathy. Study summary: Any treatment followed the collection of peripheral blood at initial diagnosis.

Per the germline V gene, CDR1 is LNHDA and CDR2 is SQIVND (reference sequence). V dropped 8 bases and J dropped 1 base, with 11 bases sitting between them. The CDR3 spans 14 residues. Amplification of TCR beta CDR3 regions used RNA as the template. The HTBI primer set served for first-round RT-PCR of the TCR CDR3. TCRdb reanalysed the multiplex PCR reads using MiXCR and keeps one entry per CDR3 protein. The sample yields about 620,000 distinct CDR3 sequences, around 16% seen once. Hyperthyroidism in the patients, aged 18 to 65, was newly diagnosed and under 2 months in duration. Patients having uncontrolled infection, another autoimmune disease, pregnancy or lactation were not included.

This sequence was found in a woman aged 25 to 39 with Graves' hyperthyroidism. The sequenced material came from blood. The V gene is TRBV19, the J gene TRBJ2-2; tentatively, D is TRBD2 (6 bases). This CDR3 is CASVRGRNTGELFF. CDR3 DNA: TGTGCCAGTGTACGGGGGAGGAACACCGGGGAGCTGTTTTTT.